The 4 T cell receptor beta chains presented below share a single source sample, sequenced in a study of cytomegalovirus exposure and HLA in healthy donors. With 60 Vbeta and 13 Jbeta primers, the PCR was carried out. Only in-frame clones appear in the TCRdb table, and some are missing; sequencing was by immunoSEQ multiplex PCR. The repertoire holds under 150,000 clones, 75% to 80% seen once, with around 0.99% in the top ten. The sequenced material came from PBMCs. These receptors came from a male donor in good health and CMV-seronegative.

The V gene is TRBV5-4, the J gene TRBJ2-5; D not resolved. Looked up from germline, CDR1 is SGHNT and CDR2 is YYREEE (reference sequence). Trimming left V 9 bases short and J 0 bases short, with 12 bases between. The CDR3 is made up of 13 amino acids. CDR3 nucleotide sequence: TGTGCCACGCATCCTAGTTACCAAGAGACCCAGTACTTC. It codes for CATHPSYQETQYF.

This clone was seen a single time. The J gene is TRBJ1-3, the V gene TRBV5-6; TRBD1 agrees at 9 bases. The CDR3 is 14 amino acids. The germline V gene has CDR1 SGHDT and CDR2 YYEEEE. Losses at the gene ends were 0 bases for V and 6 bases for J; bases not matched to a gene: 1. The CDR3 sequence: CASSLGTGVNTIYF. As DNA, the CDR3 is TGTGCCAGCAGCTTGGGGACAGGGGTAAACACCATATATTTT.

This clone appeared a few times. In nucleotides, the CDR3 is TGTGCCAGCACCCCGACGACAGGGGCGCGTGGCACTGAAGCTTTCTTT. Translation: CASTPTTGARGTEAFF. V is TRBV27 and J is TRBJ1-1; TRBD1 matches at 8 bases. The CDR3 covers 16 residues. J lost 4 bases, V lost 7 bases, and 14 bases had no gene match. Per germline, CDR1 MNHEY and CDR2 SMNVEV (reference sequence).

The V call is TRBV11-3, the J call TRBJ2-1; the D gene is possibly TRBD2 (5 bases). The germline V gene encodes CDR1 SGHNT and CDR2 YENEEA. The CDR3 runs 15 residues. Trimming took off 2 bases at V and 2 bases at J, with 10 bases between the two ends. Here the CDR3 DNA reads TGTGCCAGCAGCTTACTCGGGGAGACCTACAATGAGCAGTTCTTC. Encoded protein: CASSLLGETYNEQFF.